This is a list of T cell receptor beta chains from one sample in a study of OX40 agonist ivuxolimab in advanced cancers. Clones were read by immunoSEQ multiplex PCR, and TCRdb kept only the in-frame ones, dropping some. The sample records 70,000 to 95,000 clones, 80% to 90% being singletons. The material was CD4+ or CD8+ T cells sorted from blood, obtained in a trial of the OX40 agonist ivuxolimab. The receptors originated from an adult with an advanced solid tumor such as melanoma, head and neck, liver or kidney cancer. Both conserved end residues are part of each CDR3. Each record gives: D gene, V gene, clone size, J gene, CDR3 protein, CDR3 DNA. The D gene is left open where the match is weak. Size is omitted from some rows. Given values are once, few, many or a class for expanded clones.

>TRBD1|TRBV5-1|NA|TRBJ2-6
CASSTGGSGANVLTF
TGCGCCAGCAGCACAGGGGGCTCTGGGGCCAACGTCCTGACTTTC
>TRBD1|TRBV19|NA|TRBJ1-5
CASSVDRVQPQHF
TGTGCCAGTAGTGTTGACAGGGTTCAGCCCCAGCATTTT
>NA|TRBV7-8|NA|TRBJ2-5
CASSLDRVETQYF
TGTGCCAGCAGCTTAGACCGGGTGGAGACCCAGTACTTC
>TRBD1|TRBV6-5|NA|TRBJ2-7
CASSYSRDRGSYEQYF
TGTGCCAGCAGTTACTCCCGAGACAGGGGCTCCTACGAGCAGTACTTC
>TRBD1|TRBV19|NA|TRBJ1-4
CASRPGQGMNEKLFF
TGTGCCAGTAGGCCGGGACAGGGAATGAATGAAAAACTGTTTTTT
>NA|TRBV7-9|NA|TRBJ1-1
CASSGGARNTEAFF
TGTGCCAGCAGCGGGGGGGCACGGAACACTGAAGCTTTCTTT
>NA|TRBV10-2|NA|TRBJ2-1
CASSDIFRENEQFF
TGCGCCAGCAGTGATATTTTCAGGGAAAATGAGCAGTTCTTC
>NA|TRBV10-3|NA|TRBJ1-3
CAISDGNPTIYF
TGTGCCATCAGTGACGGCAACCCGACCATATATTTT
>NA|TRBV14|NA|TRBJ2-5
CASSQGVRGELETQYF
TGTGCCAGCAGCCAGGGGGTGAGGGGCGAATTAGAGACCCAGTACTTC
>NA|TRBV7-3|NA|TRBJ2-7
CASSNGQGEQYF
TGTGCCAGCAGCAACGGACAAGGCGAGCAGTACTTC
>NA|TRBV9|NA|TRBJ1-3
CASSVMGGSISGNTIYF
TGTGCCAGCAGCGTCATGGGGGGCTCTATCTCTGGAAACACCATATATTTT
>NA|TRBV28|NA|TRBJ2-1
CASWPGFNEQFF
TGTGCCAGCTGGCCCGGTTTCAATGAGCAGTTCTTC
>NA|TRBV5-1|NA|TRBJ2-5
CASSLGASQETQYF
TGCGCCAGCAGCTTGGGGGCGAGCCAAGAGACCCAGTACTTC
>NA|TRBV2|medium-sized|TRBJ1-3
CASSEGTGNTIYF
TGTGCCAGCAGTGAGGGGACTGGAAACACCATATATTTT
>NA|TRBV27|few|TRBJ2-7
CASTLSGQTAKRYEQYF
TGTGCCAGCACTTTATCCGGCCAGACAGCGAAGCGTTACGAGCAGTACTTC
>TRBD1|TRBV9|NA|TRBJ2-2
CASSVGQGAATGELFF
TGTGCCAGCAGCGTGGGACAGGGGGCGGCCACCGGGGAGCTGTTTTTT
>TRBD1|TRBV5-6|NA|TRBJ1-2
CASSGQGAFGYTF
TGTGCCAGCAGCGGACAGGGGGCTTTTGGCTACACCTTC
>NA|TRBV5-1|NA|TRBJ1-3
CASSSPGDFGNTIYF
TGCGCCAGCAGCTCCCCAGGGGATTTTGGAAACACCATATATTTT
>NA|TRBV5-5|few|TRBJ2-7
CASSLAGASSYEQYF
TGTGCCAGCAGCTTGGCAGGTGCCAGCTCCTACGAGCAGTACTTC
>NA|TRBV4-3|NA|TRBJ2-3
CASSHRGSRTDTQYF
TGCGCCAGCAGCCATCGGGGGTCGCGCACAGATACGCAGTATTTT
>NA|TRBV10-2|NA|TRBJ2-1
CASRRPPPYNEQFF
TGCGCCAGCAGAAGACCCCCCCCCTACAATGAGCAGTTCTTC
>NA|TRBV5-6|NA|TRBJ2-1
CASSLLNEQFF
TGTGCCAGCAGTCTTCTCAATGAGCAGTTCTTC
>TRBD1|TRBV5-4|NA|TRBJ1-6
CASSYGGQSSYNSPLHF
TGTGCCAGCAGCTACGGGGGACAGAGCTCCTATAATTCACCCCTCCACTTT
>NA|TRBV19|once|TRBJ2-1
CASSGRGFEQFF
TGTGCCAGTAGTGGCCGGGGATTTGAGCAGTTCTTC
>TRBD1|TRBV5-1|NA|TRBJ1-1
CASSSNRGTEAFF
TGCGCCAGCAGCTCCAACAGGGGAACTGAAGCTTTCTTT
>NA|TRBV5-1|NA|TRBJ1-6
CASSLGGENSSPLHF
TGCGCCAGCAGCTTAGGAGGGGAGAATAGTTCACCCCTCCACTTT
>TRBD2|TRBV4-2|NA|TRBJ2-7
CASSQDTGGGIYEQYF
TGTGCCAGCAGCCAAGATACCGGCGGGGGGATCTACGAGCAGTACTTC
>TRBD1|TRBV7-8|NA|TRBJ1-5
CASSSIGTGLDHQPQHF
TGTGCCAGCAGCTCCATAGGGACAGGGTTAGATCATCAGCCCCAGCATTTT
>NA|TRBV14|NA|TRBJ2-1
CASSRLKGLSNDEQFF
TGTGCCAGCAGCCGGCTTAAAGGGCTTTCGAACGATGAGCAGTTCTTC